This T cell receptor (beta chain) was identified during a study of blood T cell repertoires in COVID-19. Study summary: The origin of the acute and convalescent COVID-19 samples was the United States, Italy and Spain.

The CDR3 extends over 18 amino acids. V gave up 2 bases and J gave up 0 bases, with 17 bases separating them. From germline, CDR1 is SNHLY and CDR2 FYNNEI. One Seattle source followed patients from active infection through their disease course. In the original workflow: Amplifying reference gene primers gave estimates of nucleated cell counts. The table came from immunoSEQ multiplex PCR; TCRdb's copy has only in-frame clones and leaves some out. The DNA was the basis for D and trimming; V, J and clone size are from that table. The data contain about 160,000 clones, more than 80% of them singletons. The sequenced material came from peripheral blood. This clonotype originated in a woman in her fifties or sixties with COVID-19, enrolled during active disease. The chain has TRBV2 and TRBJ1-3, with D perhaps matching TRBD1 (6 bases). This CDR3 reads CASSENLLWTDSGNTIYF. CDR3 nucleotides: TGTGCCAGCAGTGAAAATCTTTTGTGGACAGACTCTGGAAACACCATATATTTT.